Included here is one T cell receptor (beta chain) sequence, with context. Its target is not known. The V gene lost 2 bases and the J gene lost 2 bases, with 10 bases spanning the gap. Per the germline V gene, CDR1 is KGHSH and CDR2 is LQKENI. CDR3 length: 14 amino acids. This sample stems from a study of cytomegalovirus exposure and HLA in healthy donors. It was healthy bone marrow donors who served as donors. Study-level results: Many donors shared some public TCRs, even though most TCR sequences were rare. The authors later found HLA-associated TCR beta chains more clonally expanded than equally common others. A list of roughly 180 TCR beta chains associated with cytomegalovirus was given.

It was with 60 Vbeta and 13 Jbeta primers that the PCR ran. Some clones are missing from TCRdb's copy, which holds only in-frame ones; the method was immunoSEQ multiplex PCR. The sample shows some 150,000 clones, 80% of them seen only once. The receptor comes from a man younger than 45 in good health and CMV-seronegative. V gene TRBV18 combines with J gene TRBJ2-7; unclear D gene. Sequencing was carried out using PBMCs. The CDR3 DNA reads TGTGCCAGCTCACCAGGTCTGGCTCCCTACGAGCAGTACTTC. Translating gives CASSPGLAPYEQYF.